This T cell receptor (beta chain) was profiled in a study of human T cells and chemical hapten exposure. Study-level background: Readings were taken at 6 days from patch tests that had applied 0.01% DPC to the upper back.

TCRdb recomputed calls from the RACE reads with MiXCR, one row per CDR3 protein. The data show around 130,000 distinct CDR3 sequences, with 12% seen just once and around 1.4% held by the top ten. Regarding time point: patch test 2, 6 weeks after DPC sensitization. The treatment denotes: therapeutic diphenylcyclopropenone sensitization with weekly scalp DPC. This CDR3 spans 21 amino acids. The specimen was whole blood, collected in connection with sensitization to the hapten diphenylcyclopropenone (DPC). This sequence was found in a woman aged 45-60 years with alopecia areata. Some clones in this sample may be carry-over from other donors' samples. The chain combines TRBV21-1 with TRBJ2-1; TRBD2 is taken as the D call from the table, unchecked against the DNA. TRBV21-1 is a recognized pseudogene. DNA for the CDR3: TGTGCCAGCAGCAAAGCGCTTCTAGCGGCATGGCCCCCCCTCTCCTACAATGAGCAGTTCTTC. As protein: CASSKALLAAWPPLSYNEQFF.